Shown below are 5 T cell receptor beta chains from a single sample sequenced in a study of T cell repertoires in cytomegalovirus infection. These receptors' antigens are unknown. TCRdb reanalysed the reads using MiXCR and keeps one entry per CDR3 protein. Among about a million distinct CDR3 sequences, about a third were seen once, and the ten largest hold over 10%. The material was cultured CD8+ T cells from PBMCs, obtained from culture after CMV antigen stimulation. Every receptor here comes from a human donor in good health (CMV status not recorded). Some clones in this sample may be carry-over from other donors' samples.

A remark on this clonotype: A much larger clonotype is one base distant, so this may be a read error. The chain joins TRBV11-1 to TRBJ2-7; 9 nucleotides align to TRBD1. V lost 3 bases, J lost 2 bases, and 2 bases stayed unmatched. The CDR3 is made up of 14 amino acids. Germline V lookup: CDR1 SGHAT, CDR2 FQDESV (reference sequence). Written as DNA, the CDR3 is TGTGCCAGCAGCTTTAGGACAGGGGCCTACGAGCAGTACTTC. Amino acid sequence: CASSFRTGAYEQYF.

This clonotype was seen repeatedly, ten times or more. The chain is built from TRBV7-8 and TRBJ1-1; possible D gene TRBD1, 5 bases. Deletions cut 10 bases from V and 6 bases from J, with 24 bases between. The CDR3 extends over 15 amino acids. CDR1 and CDR2 from the germline V gene are SGHVS and FQNEAQ. In DNA form, the CDR3 reads TGTGCCATTACGTTACAGCGGGGCAGAGACGCTGAAGCTTTCTTT. Amino acids: CAITLQRGRDAEAFF.

The CDR3: CASSLSPRQGDYNSPLHF. CDR3 DNA sequence: TGCGCCAGCAGCTTGTCCCCTCGACAGGGGGATTATAATTCACCCCTCCACTTT. J is TRBJ1-6 and V is TRBV5-1; 9 bases align to TRBD1. The CDR3 has 18 amino acids. CDR1 is SGHRS, CDR2 YFSETQ, per germline. J gave up 4 bases and V 1 base, and 9 bases lay outside the gene matches.

The gene calls are TRBV7-6 and TRBJ1-1; tentatively, D is TRBD1 (5 bases). The CDR3 contains 15 residues. The germline gives CDR1 SGHVS, CDR2 FNYEAQ. Trimming removed 5 bases from V and 4 bases from J, with 17 bases in between. In DNA form, the CDR3 reads TGTGCCAGCAGCCCCTCACAGGCCCCTCCCACTGAAGCTTTCTTT. Translating gives CASSPSQAPPTEAFF.

This sequence joins TRBV25-1 and TRBJ2-2, with 12 bases fitting TRBD2. The CDR3 runs 20 residues. Losses at the gene ends were 4 bases for V and 4 bases for J; bases not matched to a gene: 16. Germline V gives CDR1 MGHDK, CDR2 SYGVNS. CDR3 amino acids: CASSGPRIFSSGGATGELFF. CDR3 sequence (DNA): TGTGCCAGCAGTGGCCCGCGTATCTTTTCTAGCGGGGGGGCCACCGGGGAGCTGTTTTTT. Looking up the rest from reference TRBV25-1 and TRBJ2-2 gives the full variable domain: EADIYQTPRYLVIGTGKKITLECSQTMGHDKMYWYQQDPGMELHLIHYSYGVNSTEKGDLSSESTVSRIRTEHFPLTLESARPSHTSQYLCASSGPRIFSSGGATGELFFGEGSRLTVL.